These 23 T cell receptor beta chains came from one sample sequenced in a study of shared clonotypes between healthy human individuals (dated by TCRdb to between 2020 and 2021). Libraries were built with the immunoSEQ multiplex PCR assay. The source is immuneACCESS, and TCRdb retained only in-frame sequences with V and J called. Part of the clones is not carried over; for the studies checked, unresolved V genes explain less than half of this, and the remainder is unexplained. The sample records 1.5 million to 1.9 million clones, 95% to 99% of which are singletons. The leading ten clones occupy 0.4% to 0.55% of the sample. The sample was naive CD4+ T cells sorted from blood. The cell subset or site tag for this specimen amounts to: CD45RA+ positively selected. The source is a young man in good health.

The chain uses TRBV2 and TRBJ2-1, with D possibly called TRBD1 or TRBD2 (6 bases each). Between the trimmed V and J ends, which lost 4 bases and 6 bases, there was a span of 25 bases. CDR1 and CDR2 (germline): SNHLY, FYNNEI. There are 18 residues in the CDR3. CDR3 DNA: TGTGCCAGCAGTGGGGGAAAGCCTGGGACACTAGCAGGCAATGAGCAGTTCTTC. It is translated as CASSGGKPGTLAGNEQFF.

The chain combines TRBV7-2 with TRBJ2-7; perhaps TRBD1 as D (5 bases). Germline-derived CDR1 and CDR2 are SGHTA and FQGNSA. The CDR3 length is 16 residues. V lost 2 bases and J lost 6, with 20 bases in between. The CDR3 region has the DNA TGTGCCAGCAGCTTATACCCCCCTGCGGCAGGGCGCGAGCAGTACTTC. Residues: CASSLYPPAAGREQYF.

V and J are TRBV29-1 and TRBJ2-5; D is perhaps TRBD1 (5 bases). This CDR3 has 13 amino acids. The V gene lost 3 bases and the J gene lost 4 bases, with 12 bases spanning the gap. CDR1 SQVTM and CDR2 ANQGSEA come from the germline V gene. In DNA form, the CDR3 reads TGCAGCGTTGATAGGGGCAGAAGAGAGACCCAGTACTTC. Its protein product is CSVDRGRRETQYF.

The J gene is TRBJ2-7, the V gene TRBV9; D is possibly TRBD1 (6 bases). V was clipped by 3 bases and J by 3 bases, with 19 bases between them. The CDR3 consists of 16 residues. Per germline, CDR1 SGDLS and CDR2 YYNGEE. The CDR3 sequence is CASSDGEGQGIYEQYF. The DNA for the CDR3 is TGTGCCAGCAGCGATGGAGAGGGCCAGGGGATCTACGAGCAGTACTTC.

V is TRBV1 and J is TRBJ2-1; the table gives TRBD1 as D, unverified against the DNA. TRBV1 is a listed pseudogene. The CDR3 is made up of 15 amino acids. CDR3 nucleotides: TGCACCAGCAGCCACTTTGTGGGGGCCGACAATGAGCAGTTCTTC. Amino acid sequence: CTSSHFVGADNEQFF.

The CDR3 coding sequence is TGTGCCAGCAGCATCGTAAGGGGACTAGGTTCCTACGAGCAGTACTTC. As protein: CASSIVRGLGSYEQYF. This chain connects TRBV28 to TRBJ2-7; TRBD2 agrees at 8 bases. The germline CDR1 and CDR2 sequences are MDHEN and SYDVKM. The V gene end was trimmed by 6 bases and the J gene end by 1 base; junction bases not matched to a gene: 11. This CDR3 spans 16 amino acids.

V gene TRBV18 combines with J gene TRBJ2-7; D is possibly TRBD1 (6 bases). The CDR3 is made up of 14 amino acids. V lost 3 bases to trimming and J lost 3 bases, with 12 bases between them. The germline gives CDR1 KGHSH, CDR2 LQKENI. CDR3 DNA sequence: TGTGCCAGCTCACCGCAGGGGTATAACTACGAGCAGTACTTC. Translated: CASSPQGYNYEQYF.

The chain joins TRBV2 to TRBJ1-1, with TRBD1 as a possible D gene (6 bases). V was cut by 6 bases and J by 1 base, with 15 bases left in between. Germline V gives CDR1 SNHLY, CDR2 FYNNEI. The CDR3 has 15 residues. The DNA for the CDR3 is TGTGCCAGCAGCCCGTTATGGACAGAGAACACTGAAGCTTTCTTT. Protein sequence: CASSPLWTENTEAFF.

V gene TRBV13 combines with J gene TRBJ2-3, with TRBD2 matching over 7 bases. V shed 5 bases and J 3 bases; nucleotides not matched to a gene: 11. CDR1 and CDR2 (germline): PRHDT, FYEKMQ (reference sequence). CDR3 length equals 16 residues. For the CDR3, the DNA is TGTGCCAGCAGCGCCTTGGGGGAGGGTGGGACAGATACGCAGTATTTT. This codes for CASSALGEGGTDTQYF.

This clone occurred once. The genes are TRBV5-6 and TRBJ2-4, with D uncertain. Germline CDR1 and CDR2: SGHDT and YYEEEE. V was cut by 2 bases and J by 12 bases, with 21 bases left in between. The CDR3 contains 15 residues. CDR3 sequence (DNA): TGTGCCAGCAGCTTAAGGGCACCGCAACCAGATCGTCAGTACTTC. Amino acid sequence: CASSLRAPQPDRQYF.

The CDR3 loop reads CASSLAETQYF. The CDR3, as DNA: TGCGCCAGCAGTCTGGCGGAGACCCAGTACTTC. The rearrangement uses TRBV10-2 and TRBJ2-5, with no clear D. The CDR3 consists of 11 residues. Germline V gene lookup returns CDR1 WSHSY and CDR2 SAAADI. V was trimmed by 5 bases and J by 5 bases, leaving 6 bases between them.

The CDR3 protein is CASSSAAPLAGFTETQYF. For the CDR3, the DNA is TGTGCCAGCAGTTCCGCCGCCCCGTTAGCGGGATTTACGGAGACCCAGTACTTC. J is TRBJ2-5 and V is TRBV7-9, with 8 nucleotides matching TRBD2. The CDR3 has 18 amino acids. V lost 6 bases, J lost 5 bases, and 20 bases stayed unmatched. Germline CDR1 reads SEHNR; CDR2 reads FQNEAQ (reference sequence).

This chain connects TRBV7-6 to TRBJ2-1, with 12 bases identical to TRBD2. The CDR3 consists of 17 residues. The trim removed 1 base at V and 5 bases at J, leaving 6 bases unmatched. Germline values: CDR1 SGHVS, CDR2 FNYEAQ. As DNA, the CDR3 is TGTGCCAGCAGCTTAGTGTCTAGCGGGAGGGCCCACAATGAGCAGTTCTTC. Amino acid sequence: CASSLVSSGRAHNEQFF.

The chain has TRBV9 and TRBJ2-1; 9 nucleotides agree with TRBD2. This CDR3 is built from 19 residues. The ends lost 0 bases at V and 5 bases at J; junction bases unmatched: 15. The germline gives CDR1 SGDLS, CDR2 YYNGEE. As DNA, the CDR3 is TGTGCCAGCAGCGTAGCTGCGAGTGGTCTAGCGGGAATTAACAATGAGCAGTTCTTC. This encodes CASSVAASGLAGINNEQFF.

The chain recombines TRBV7-2 with TRBJ2-2, with D unresolved. Trimming took off 2 bases at V and 5 bases at J, with 15 bases between the two ends. This CDR3 spans 16 amino acids. Germline V gene data show CDR1 as SGHTA and CDR2 as FQGNSA. The CDR3 loop reads CASSLRPASRTGELFF. The CDR3 DNA follows: TGTGCCAGCAGCTTAAGGCCAGCCTCACGGACCGGGGAGCTGTTTTTT. Looking up the rest from reference TRBV7-2 and TRBJ2-2 gives the full variable domain: GAGVSQSPSNKVTEKGKDVELRCDPISGHTALYWYRQSLGQGLEFLIYFQGNSAPDKSGLPSDRFSAERTGGSVSTLTIQRTQQEDSAVYLCASSLRPASRTGELFFGEGSRLTVL.

The CDR3 nucleotides read TGTGCCAGCAGGGTATGGGACCCTGAAGGTCACGAGCAGTACTTC. Protein product: CASRVWDPEGHEQYF. The chain links TRBV6-1 to TRBJ2-7, with D possibly called TRBD1 or TRBD2 (5 bases each). Trimming took off 6 bases at V and 5 bases at J, with 20 bases between the two ends. This CDR3 spans 15 amino acids. Germline assignment: CDR1 MNHNS and CDR2 SASEGT.

The chain combines TRBV5-1 with TRBJ1-1, with D tentatively TRBD1 (6 bases). V lost 3 bases to trimming and J lost 4 bases, with 16 bases between them. The CDR3 contains 15 residues. In germline, CDR1 is SGHRS, CDR2 YFSETQ. The CDR3 sequence is CASSSYPQGSTEAFF. CDR3 nucleotides: TGCGCCAGCAGCTCTTACCCACAGGGTAGCACTGAAGCTTTCTTT.

The rearrangement links TRBV5-1 to TRBJ2-7, with TRBD2 identical over 8 bases. CDR1 and CDR2 from the germline V gene are SGHRS and YFSETQ. This CDR3 comprises 14 residues. V lost 3 bases to trimming and J lost 7 bases; unmatched junction nucleotides: 9. The CDR3 nucleotides are TGCGCCAGCAGCTGGGGGACTAGTCTGAGGGAGCAGTACTTC. It codes for CASSWGTSLREQYF.

The chain uses TRBV28 and TRBJ2-6; D not certain. CDR3 length: 13 residues. Germline CDR1 and CDR2: MDHEN and SYDVKM. The ends were cut back, 5 bases at V and 0 bases at J, with 2 bases in the middle. CDR3 bases: TGTGCCAGCAGTGACTCTGGGGCCAACGTCCTGACTTTC. This encodes CASSDSGANVLTF. The full variable domain, rest sourced from reference TRBV28 and TRBJ2-6, is DVKVTQSSRYLVKRTGEKVFLECVQDMDHENMFWYRQDPGLGLRLIYFSYDVKMKEKGDIPEGYSVSREKKERFSLILESASTNQTSMYLCASSDSGANVLTFGAGSRLTVL.

CDR3 residues: CASSGDNEYEQYF. CDR3 nucleotide sequence: TGTGCCAGCAGTGGGGACAACGAGTACGAGCAGTACTTC. The chain has TRBV6-1 and TRBJ2-7; a weak D match, TRBD1 (6 bases). V was trimmed by 4 bases and J by 4 bases, leaving 11 bases between them. CDR1 MNHNS and CDR2 SASEGT come from the germline V gene. This CDR3 contains 13 residues.

On this clone: This same CDR3 is encoded by further DNA sequences in the sample. The chain joins TRBV5-1 to TRBJ2-7; the D gene is possibly TRBD1 (6 bases). V lost 4 bases and J 2 bases, leaving 10 bases between the germline ends. Germline CDR1 is SGHRS and CDR2 is YFSETQ. This CDR3 contains 13 residues. CDR3 sequence reads: CASSRDIAYEQYF. The CDR3 DNA follows: TGCGCCAGCAGCCGGGACATCGCCTACGAGCAGTACTTC.

Notes on this clone: Mismatch with germline at one junction end may stem from a read error. The chain combines TRBV7-7 with TRBJ2-3; D not resolved. The germline V gene has CDR1 SSHAT and CDR2 FNYEAQ (reference sequence). This CDR3 is 14 amino acids long. The CDR3 region has the DNA TGTGCTAGCAGCTCTCTCGCGGCCACAGATACGCAGTATTTT. It translates to CASSSLAATDTQYF.

The rearrangement joins TRBV21-1 to TRBJ2-6. TRBV21-1 is designated a pseudogene. CDR3 length equals 19 residues. The CDR3 spells CASSNWGAPGLSGANVLTF. In DNA, the CDR3 is TGTGCCAGCAGCAATTGGGGGGCCCCCGGTCTATCTGGGGCCAACGTCCTGACTTTC.